This entry is about one T cell receptor beta chain. These data come from a study of T cell responses to AZD1222 COVID-19 vaccine. Losses at the gene ends were 6 bases for V and 4 bases for J; bases not matched to a gene: 3. There are 13 residues in the CDR3. Produced via immunoSEQ multiplex PCR; TCRdb's table is partial and in-frame only. Here the sample spans some 110,000 clones, roughly 89% being singletons. This TCR derives from an adult who received the AZD1222 COVID-19 vaccine. Sequencing used peripheral blood, obtained 28 days after the second AZD1222 dose. This chain uses TRBV12-3 or TRBV12-4 with TRBJ1-2; 9 nucleotides match TRBD1. CDR3 loop: CASRATGGYGYTF. The CDR3 nucleotides read TGTGCCAGCAGGGCGACAGGGGGCTATGGCTACACCTTC.